This T cell receptor beta chain was obtained from a study of naive and memory T cell subsets. Findings of the study overall: No ground truth validated the naive and memory repertoire findings. In naive cells, over 90% of TCR sequences were seen only once.

This clonotype showed up many times. What it recognizes is unknown. The beta constant-region primer was an equimolar mix of two oligonucleotides covering TRBC1 and TRBC2. The cDNA 3' end received a ligated single-stranded oligonucleotide carrying the SP2 primer and a 12-nucleotide UMI. TCRdb re-derived calls from the UMI-ligation and nested PCR reads in MiXCR, one entry per CDR3 protein. The sample lists approximately 85,000 distinct CDR3 sequences; around 6.5% were seen once. CD4 T cells were positively selected, then CD8 T cells from the CD4-negative fraction. This CDR3 has 15 amino acids. With V trimmed by 3 bases and J by 6 bases, 5 bases remained unmatched.

This clonotype was sampled from a human donor in good health. The chain recombines TRBV12-3 or TRBV12-4 with TRBJ2-1; 10 bases fit TRBD2. The sequenced material came from central memory CD4+ T cells from blood. CDR3 DNA: TGTGCCAGCAGTTTTGAAGCGGGAGGGATCAATGAGCAGTTCTTC. Its translation: CASSFEAGGINEQFF.